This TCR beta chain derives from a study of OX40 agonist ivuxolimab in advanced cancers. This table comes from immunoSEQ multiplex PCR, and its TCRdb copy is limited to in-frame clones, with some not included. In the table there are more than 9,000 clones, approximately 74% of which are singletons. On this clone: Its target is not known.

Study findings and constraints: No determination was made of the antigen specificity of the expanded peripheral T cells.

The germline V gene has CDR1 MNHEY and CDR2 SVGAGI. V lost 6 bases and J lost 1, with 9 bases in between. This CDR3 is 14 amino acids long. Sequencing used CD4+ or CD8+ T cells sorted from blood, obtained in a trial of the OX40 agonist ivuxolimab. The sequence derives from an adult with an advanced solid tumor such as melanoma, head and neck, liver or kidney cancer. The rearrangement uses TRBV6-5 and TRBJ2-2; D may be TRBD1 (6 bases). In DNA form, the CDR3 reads TGTGCCAGCAGAGACAGGTGGAACACCGGGGAGCTGTTTTTT. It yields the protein CASRDRWNTGELFF.